This TCR beta chain came from a study of T cell repertoires and HLA-DP antigens (dated by TCRdb to 2016 to 2019). Background on the whole study: Using HeLa cells transduced to present allogeneic HLA-DP, the study set up an in vitro model of CD4+ T cell alloreactivity. Compared with self, one alloantigen differed at one amino acid in the peptide-binding groove and the other differed at ten, modelling structurally similar versus dissimilar alloantigens. An average DNA input of around 220 ng was used for sorted CD137+CD4+ samples, compared with approximately 1.2 ug for pre-culture CD4+ samples. Of the three donors, two were male and one was female, and their ages ranged from the 18-to-29 age band up to the 60-to-69 age band.

Untouched CD4+ T cells were isolated from Ficoll-separated PBMC by magnetic bead negative selection, reaching an average purity of around 98%. Using magnetic beads, untouched CD4+ T cells were isolated from Ficoll-separated PBMC at about 97.7% purity, with only negligible CD8+ contamination. Peripheral blood mononuclear cells came from the buffy coats of a few healthy blood donors. All three donors were CMV seronegative. The DNeasy Blood & Tissue Kit was used for extraction of genomic DNA. TCRB sequencing was performed on genomic DNA from sorted CD137+CD4+ cells and pre-culture CD4+ baseline samples from each subject. CDR3 length: 14 amino acids, cysteine to phenylalanine. Only CDR3 DNA remains: 42 bases, in frame from the first base. From a lookup of the germline V gene, CDR1 and CDR2 are SGHRS and YFSETQ. V sheds 6 bases and J sheds 8 bases, leaving 18 bases between their ends. Broader findings and caveats from the paper: Clones undetected before culture had an average cumulative frequency of about 38% against one allele versus around 51% against the other. Clonality of sorted CD137+ cells was similar against both alloantigens (roughly 0.39) and much higher than in pre-culture samples (about 0.04). The study was limited by having just a few donors, by relying on a non-physiological HeLa antigen-presenting system, and by using total CD4+ cells as responders. The naive and memory CD4+ repertoires were not analysed as separate populations.

TCRB CDR3 regions were amplified with the immunoSEQ multiplex PCR using forward primers for 54 TRBV segments and reverse primers for 13 TRBJ segments. Deep resolution, with a target of 190,000 or so T cell genomes, was applied to the sequencing of pre-culture CD4+ samples. Sequencing of the amplicons was done on an Illumina HiSeq System, giving 87 bp reads that spanned the CDR3. The study's own analysis went as follows. PCR and sequencing errors in the reads were corrected, and CDR3 regions were defined by aligning to IMGT reference sequences. Template and unique rearrangement counts were estimated using synthetic template pools. Clonality was computed by subtracting Pielou's evenness from 1. Richness was estimated with the Daley-Smith estimator. Repertoire overlap was measured with Morisita's index. Clones present in cultured samples but not detected in the pre-culture repertoire of the same donor were defined as low-abundance clones. What TCRdb holds here is the immuneACCESS table cut down to in-frame rearrangements. Part of the clones is not present; checked against another copy, under half of the missing clones reflect an unresolved V gene, and the others are unexplained. The V and J calls and the clone size are those of that table, but D and trimming were determined from the DNA. The sample table shows 55,000 to 80,000 clones, and roughly 75% are seen once. The ten largest make up 1.5% to 2% of the sample.

With regard to this clone: Its antigen is currently not known. The input lacks base qualities; no much larger clone sits a single base away.

The receptor chain draws on TRBV5-1 and TRBJ2-1, with TRBD2 perhaps the D gene, on 6 matching bases. The sequenced sample consisted of CD4+ T cells from PBMCs. The sequence was collected from a man between 60 and 70 years old in good health and CMV-seronegative. The CDR3 is CASKGAGLWDEQFF. The sequenced DNA: TGCGCCAGCAAAGGAGCGGGCCTTTGGGATGAGCAGTTCTTC. Here the CDR3 is joined to the reference TRBV5-1 and TRBJ2-1 genes, and the full variable domain is: KAGVTQTPRYLIKTRGQQVTLSCSPISGHRSVSWYQQTPGQGLQFLFEYFSETQRNKGNFPGRFSGRQFSNSRSEMNVSTLELGDSALYLCASKGAGLWDEQFFGPGTRLTVL.